The clone carrying this T cell receptor beta chain appeared once. Its antigen is as yet unknown. This entry belongs to a study of post-analysis software for immune sequencing data. Study-wide context: The cohort encompassed relapsing-remitting, secondary progressive and progressive-relapsing multiple sclerosis disease courses.

Findings and limits, study-wide: Samples from one preparation batch, clustered by F measure, grouped strongly together. With TRBV5-6, TRBV5-1 and TRBV20-1 included, 5 or 6 TRBV segments were more frequent in patients than in controls. A significant reduction in normalized Chao1 diversity was observed in multiple sclerosis patients versus controls.

Unique molecular identifiers were present in the TCR beta cDNA libraries. The yield from roughly 1 to 10 million T cells was roughly 500,000 cDNA molecules in total. Each CDR3 protein gets one entry after TCRdb re-called the PCR reads with MiXCR. The data show around 250,000 distinct CDR3 sequences, roughly a third seen once. This CDR3 is built from 14 residues. CDR1 is SQVTM, CDR2 ANQGSEA, per germline. V lost 6 bases and J lost 4; bases outside the gene matches: 9. Sequencing used blood. The chain combines TRBV29-1 with TRBJ2-7, with 10 bases lining up with TRBD1. The TCR originated in a girl aged 5 to 17 with multiple sclerosis. Written as DNA, the CDR3 is TGCAGCGTCCTAAGCCGGGACAGGGGATACGAGCAGTACTTC. This codes for CSVLSRDRGYEQYF.